This entry lists 9 T cell receptor beta chains sequenced from one sample in a study of blood T cell repertoires in COVID-19. The assay was immunoSEQ multiplex PCR, and TCRdb's table has in-frame clones only and misses some. The table lists about 440,000 clones, about 92% of them singletons. Sequencing input: PBMCs or T cells enriched from blood (not recorded which). These receptor sequences come from a man between 18 and 29 years old who had recovered from COVID-19.

J is TRBJ2-3 and V is TRBV2; 9 bases are shared with TRBD2. The CDR3 is 18 amino acids. The V and J ends lost 2 bases and 2 bases, in that order; junction bases with no gene match: 11. Per germline, CDR1 SNHLY and CDR2 FYNNEI. The CDR3 bases are TGTGCCAGCAGTGAATGGTCTGCGGGAGGGCCCCCCACAGATACGCAGTATTTT. Amino acids: CASSEWSAGGPPTDTQYF.

This chain uses TRBV27 with TRBJ1-6, with D possibly TRBD1 on 5 matching bases. V was trimmed by 6 bases and J by 7 bases, leaving 10 bases between them. CDR3 size: 13 residues. Germline lookup yields CDR1 MNHEY and CDR2 SMNVEV (reference sequence). CDR3 nucleotide sequence: TGTGCCAGCAGCAGCAGGGTCAATTCACCCCTCCACTTT. This encodes CASSSRVNSPLHF.

This chain uses TRBV2 with TRBJ1-2; D not certain. The CDR3 spans 14 residues. The V gene's germline CDR1 is SNHLY and CDR2 FYNNEI. With 3 bases removed from V and 4 bases from J, the gap between germline ends came to 12 bases. CDR3 amino acids: CASSDRGSSYGYTF. For the CDR3, the DNA is TGTGCCAGCAGTGATCGGGGTTCTTCCTATGGCTACACCTTC.

This chain connects TRBV10-3 to TRBJ2-1, with 7 bases lining up with TRBD2. The CDR3 length is 15 residues. J gave up 4 bases and V 3 bases, and 6 bases lay outside the gene matches. The germline gives CDR1 ENHRY, CDR2 SYGVKD. The CDR3 region has the DNA TGTGCCATCAGTGACGGGCTAGCGGAGTACAATGAGCAGTTCTTC. Amino acid sequence: CAISDGLAEYNEQFF.

The chain is built from TRBV29-1 and TRBJ1-1; D is undetermined. The CDR3 is 13 residues long. The V and J ends lost 6 bases and 0 bases respectively, with 11 bases between them. CDR1 is SQVTM, CDR2 ANQGSEA, per germline. The CDR3 region has the DNA TGCAGCGTGAGACGGAGAATGAACACTGAAGCTTTCTTT. Protein product: CSVRRRMNTEAFF.

The rearrangement joins TRBV7-9 to TRBJ2-7; 8 positions match TRBD1. Germline CDR1 SEHNR, CDR2 FQNEAQ (reference sequence). CDR3 length equals 15 residues. The ends lost 6 bases at V and 3 bases at J; junction bases unmatched: 10. This chain's CDR3 is CASSDDRGSLYEQYF. CDR3 in DNA: TGTGCCAGCAGTGATGACAGGGGTAGTCTCTACGAGCAGTACTTC.

The chain is built from TRBV3-1 (or the pseudogene TRBV3-2) and TRBJ2-7; D is ambiguous. The CDR3 spans 12 residues. Germline V gene lookup returns CDR1 LGHDT and CDR2 YNNKEL (reference sequence). The V gene lost 1 base and the J gene lost 4 bases, with 5 bases spanning the gap. This chain's CDR3 is CASSQAQYEQYF. DNA for the CDR3: TGTGCCAGCAGCCAAGCACAGTACGAGCAGTACTTC.

The genes are TRBV6-1 and TRBJ1-5; weak D call: TRBD1 (6 bases). CDR3 length: 16 residues. Germline CDR1 reads MNHNS; CDR2 reads SASEGT. The ends were cut back, 2 bases at V and 0 bases at J, with 11 bases in the middle. This CDR3 reads CASSERGQNSNQPQHF. The CDR3 DNA is TGTGCCAGCAGTGAAAGGGGACAAAATAGCAATCAGCCCCAGCATTTT.

The chain joins TRBV5-1 to TRBJ2-3; 11 bases align to TRBD2. Trimming at V came to 3 bases and at J to 4 bases, leaving 7 bases not matched to a gene. The CDR3 runs to 16 residues. CDR1 and CDR2 from the germline V gene are SGHRS and YFSETQ. The CDR3 bases are TGCGCCAGCAGCTCGACCAATAGCGGGAGGGCAGATACGCAGTATTTT. This sequence encodes CASSSTNSGRADTQYF.